These 26 T cell receptor beta chains were all obtained from the same sample, sequenced in a study of T cell responses to AZD1222 COVID-19 vaccine. Sequenced by immunoSEQ multiplex PCR; TCRdb stores in-frame clones only, minus some. The data contain roughly 150,000 clones, roughly 88% of them singletons. The material was peripheral blood, obtained on day 0 of MenACWY control vaccination. Receptors originate from an adult in good health.

The rearrangement links TRBV10-3 to TRBJ1-6, with TRBD1 as a possible D gene (5 bases). Germline loops: CDR1 ENHRY, CDR2 SYGVKD. Deletions cut 10 bases from V and 7 bases from J, with 14 bases between. This CDR3 contains 13 residues. The CDR3 bases are TGTGCCACCGCGAGCCGGGACAATTCACCCCTCCACTTT. Translating it yields CATASRDNSPLHF.

V and J are TRBV5-1 and TRBJ1-4, with D tentatively TRBD1 (5 bases). Trimming left V 0 bases short and J 4 bases short, with 13 bases between. The CDR3 is made up of 16 amino acids. CDR1 is SGHRS and CDR2 is YFSETQ in the germline V gene. CDR3 amino acids: CASSLGGTARNEKLFF. DNA of the CDR3: TGCGCCAGCAGCTTGGGGGGGACGGCCCGTAATGAAAAACTGTTTTTT.

The rearrangement uses TRBV5-4 and TRBJ2-2; possibly TRBD1 or TRBD2 for D (5 bases each). CDR1 is SGHNT and CDR2 is YYREEE in the germline V gene (reference sequence). This CDR3 has 14 residues. V shed 4 bases and J shed 1 base, with 8 bases lying between them. CDR3 sequence: CASSRDRNTGELFF. The CDR3 DNA reads as TGTGCCAGCAGCCGGGACCGGAACACCGGGGAGCTGTTTTTT.

The chain joins TRBV6-6 to TRBJ2-5, with TRBD1 matching 8 bases. This CDR3 comprises 15 residues. Germline values: CDR1 MNHNY, CDR2 SVGAGI (reference sequence). The V gene end was trimmed by 2 bases and the J gene end by 4 bases; junction bases not matched to a gene: 6. The CDR3 DNA follows: TGTGCCAGCAGTTACGGGCCAGGGGGCAGAGAGACCCAGTACTTC. Translating it yields CASSYGPGGRETQYF.

The chain carries TRBV28 and TRBJ2-5, with D unclear. Germline V gives CDR1 MDHEN, CDR2 SYDVKM. V was clipped by 4 bases and J by 1 base, with 10 bases between them. This CDR3 is built from 14 residues. The CDR3 region is CASSSWTVQETQYF. The CDR3 DNA is TGTGCCAGCAGTTCCTGGACGGTCCAAGAGACCCAGTACTTC.

CDR3 region: CASSPTSQGGIYGYTF. In DNA form, the CDR3 reads TGTGCCAGCAGCCCGACTTCGCAGGGGGGGATCTATGGCTACACCTTC. The chain employs TRBV9 and TRBJ1-2, with 7 bases aligning to TRBD1. The CDR3 has 16 amino acids. Germline loops: CDR1 SGDLS, CDR2 YYNGEE. V gave up 4 bases and J gave up 4 bases; unmatched junction bases: 13.

This chain uses TRBV12-3 or TRBV12-4 with TRBJ1-1, with D unclear. There are 13 residues in the CDR3. Trimming took 6 bases from V and 4 from J, leaving 12 bases between them. CDR3 protein: CASSLKPGTEAFF. The CDR3 coding sequence is TGTGCCAGCAGCCTTAAACCAGGCACTGAAGCTTTCTTT.

This clone was seen just once. The CDR3 bases are TGTGCCAGCAGCGTAGGGCCGGGTACAGGAAACACCATATATTTT. Encoded protein: CASSVGPGTGNTIYF. The rearrangement joins TRBV9 to TRBJ1-3; D is uncertain. The CDR3 consists of 15 residues. Deletions cut 0 bases from V and 4 bases from J, with 11 bases between. CDR1 and CDR2 (germline): SGDLS, YYNGEE.

The chain is built from TRBV30 and TRBJ2-5; D is unresolved. Trimming took off 7 bases at V and 2 bases at J, with 11 bases between the two ends. The CDR3 is 12 amino acids. The germline gives CDR1 GTSNPN, CDR2 SVGIG (reference sequence). The DNA of the CDR3 is TGTGCCTTAGGCGCGTGGCAAGAGACCCAGTACTTC. As protein: CALGAWQETQYF.

The chain recombines TRBV10-3 with TRBJ2-3, with D possibly TRBD1 on 6 matching bases. This CDR3 contains 13 residues. The V and J ends lost 3 bases and 5 bases respectively, with 9 bases between them. Germline V gene lookup returns CDR1 ENHRY and CDR2 SYGVKD. In DNA, the CDR3 is TGTGCCATCAGTGACTACAGGGAAGATACGCAGTATTTT. Amino acids: CAISDYREDTQYF.

This chain uses TRBV5-4 with TRBJ1-2; 7 nucleotides match TRBD1. V lost 4 bases to trimming and J lost 2 bases; unmatched junction nucleotides: 5. CDR1 is SGHNT and CDR2 is YYREEE in the germline V gene (reference sequence). CDR3 size: 14 residues. The CDR3: CASSPRDRNYGYTF. CDR3 bases: TGTGCCAGCAGCCCCCGGGACAGAAACTATGGCTACACCTTC.

The chain uses TRBV12-3 or TRBV12-4 and TRBJ2-7; unclear D gene. The CDR3 spans 13 residues. The V end was cut by 5 bases, the J end by 5 bases, with 13 bases between. This CDR3 reads CASSPGPANEQYF. The CDR3 DNA reads as TGTGCCAGCAGTCCGGGTCCTGCCAACGAGCAGTACTTC.

The chain is built from TRBV18 and TRBJ1-4; unclear D gene. From germline, CDR1 is KGHSH and CDR2 LQKENI. CDR3 length: 16 residues. Trimming took off 0 bases at V and 0 bases at J, with 8 bases between the two ends. The CDR3 region is CASSPPSSATNEKLFF. The CDR3 region has the DNA TGTGCCAGCTCACCACCTTCTTCTGCAACTAATGAAAAACTGTTTTTT. Full variable domain (remainder filled in from reference TRBV18 and TRBJ1-4): NAGVMQNPRHLVRRRGQEARLRCSPMKGHSHVYWYRQLPEEGLKFMVYLQKENIIDESGMPKERFSAEFPKEGPSILRIQQVVRGDSAAYFCASSPPSSATNEKLFFGSGTQLSVL.

In this sample, this clone turned up a few times. The chain uses TRBV15 and TRBJ2-7; 9 positions agree with TRBD1. CDR3 length equals 18 residues. The trim removed 2 bases at V and 3 bases at J, leaving 14 bases unmatched. The germline V gene encodes CDR1 LNHNV and CDR2 YYDKDF (reference sequence). For the CDR3, the DNA is TGTGCCACCAGCAGACGCCGACAGGGGGGTTCAGCGGTCTACGAGCAGTACTTC. Translated, it gives CATSRRRQGGSAVYEQYF.

The chain recombines TRBV11-3 with TRBJ1-3; 7 nucleotides line up with TRBD1. Per germline, CDR1 SGHNT and CDR2 YENEEA. Trimming took 8 bases from V and 3 from J; bases not matched to a gene: 10. This CDR3 has 15 amino acids. The CDR3, as DNA: TGTGCCAGCGCAACCCGACAGGGTGGTGGAAACACCATATATTTT. Translating gives CASATRQGGGNTIYF. The full variable domain, in which reference TRBV11-3 and TRBJ1-3 provide the parts outside the CDR3, is EAGVVQSPRYKIIEKKQPVAFWCNPISGHNTLYWYLQNLGQGPELLIRYENEEAVDDSQLPKDRFSAERLKGVDSTLKIQPAELGDSAVYLCASATRQGGGNTIYFGEGSWLTVV.

The rearrangement links TRBV7-8 to TRBJ1-1; D uncertain. V lost 4 bases and J lost 3, with 15 bases in between. Germline CDR1 reads SGHVS; CDR2 reads FQNEAQ. CDR3 length: 15 residues. Here the CDR3 DNA reads TGTGCCAGCAGCTCATTCCACGGGGATCACACTGAAGCTTTCTTT. Protein product: CASSSFHGDHTEAFF. Variable domain in full (rest from reference TRBV7-8 and TRBJ1-1): GAGVSQSPRYKVAKRGQDVALRCDPISGHVSLFWYQQALGQGPEFLTYFQNEAQLDKSGLPSDRFFAERPEGSVSTLKIQRTQQEDSAVYLCASSSFHGDHTEAFFGQGTRLTVV.

Written as DNA, the CDR3 is TGTGCCAGTAGTATTATAGGGACTAGCGGGAGCGCCTACAATGAGCAGTTCTTC. Residues: CASSIIGTSGSAYNEQFF. This chain joins TRBV19 and TRBJ2-1; 14 bases map to TRBD2. The germline gives CDR1 LNHDA, CDR2 SQIVND (reference sequence). The CDR3 has 18 residues. After removal of 3 bases from V and 2 bases from J, the junction contained 6 bases not matched to a gene.

The gene calls are TRBV4-2 and TRBJ1-2; 8 bases fit TRBD1. Germline CDR1 reads LGHNA; CDR2 reads YNFKEQ. The CDR3 is 17 amino acids. Losses at the gene ends were 0 bases for V and 5 bases for J; bases not matched to a gene: 11. CDR3 in DNA: TGTGCCAGCAGCCAAGAGCTGACAGGGGACGGGAGGTATGGCTACACCTTC. Translating it yields CASSQELTGDGRYGYTF.

In regard to this clone: Other DNA sequences within the sample encode an identical CDR3. This rearrangement joins TRBV3-1 (or the pseudogene TRBV3-2) to TRBJ2-6, with D unclear. The CDR3 totals 13 residues. Deletions cut 2 bases from V and 2 bases from J, with 1 base between. CDR1 is LGHDT, CDR2 YNNKEL, per germline (reference sequence). The CDR3 sequence is CASSQTGANVLTF. The DNA of the CDR3 is TGTGCCAGCAGCCAAACTGGGGCCAACGTCCTGACTTTC.

The rearrangement uses TRBV6-1 and TRBJ1-3; the D gene is possibly TRBD1 (5 bases). CDR3 length: 14 residues. Germline assignment: CDR1 MNHNS and CDR2 SASEGT. Trimming left V 1 base short and J 8 bases short, with 12 bases between. DNA of the CDR3: TGTGCCAGCAGTGAAGGCAGGGCGTGGGACACCATATATTTT. Its translation is CASSEGRAWDTIYF.

The chain links TRBV2 to TRBJ1-2; 7 nucleotides match TRBD1. The CDR3 is 15 amino acids. V trimming: 2 bases; J trimming: 3 bases; junction bases outside the gene matches: 6. The germline gives CDR1 SNHLY, CDR2 FYNNEI. In DNA form, the CDR3 reads TGTGCCAGCAGTGAATCGGGACAGACGGACTATGGCTACACCTTC. Its translation is CASSESGQTDYGYTF.

The chain employs TRBV6-4 and TRBJ2-1; tentative D call: TRBD2 (5 bases). Germline V lookup: CDR1 MRHNA, CDR2 SNTAGT. This CDR3 comprises 15 residues. V lost 2 bases to trimming and J lost 6 bases, with 14 bases between them. The CDR3 coding sequence is TGTGCCAGCAGTGACGACCAGGACTCCGGCAATGAGCAGTTCTTC. Translating gives CASSDDQDSGNEQFF.

The chain combines TRBV6-5 with TRBJ1-6, with D possibly matching TRBD1 (6 bases). V lost 9 bases to trimming and J lost 9 bases, with 18 bases between them. This CDR3 region has 14 residues. Germline V gene lookup returns CDR1 MNHEY and CDR2 SVGAGI. CDR3 in amino acids: CASRRGGAVSPLHF. The CDR3 DNA reads TGTGCCAGTCGCCGTGGGGGCGCGGTTTCACCCCTCCACTTT.

The chain links TRBV18 to TRBJ2-1; D might be TRBD1 (6 bases). The CDR3 is 17 residues long. Germline V gene sequence: CDR1 KGHSH, CDR2 LQKENI. Between the trimmed V and J ends, which lost 0 bases and 3 bases, there was a span of 15 bases. The CDR3 nucleotides read TGTGCCAGCTCACCACCCCCTGGGACACAGGGCTACAATGAGCAGTTCTTC. Amino acid sequence: CASSPPPGTQGYNEQFF.

The genes are TRBV5-1 and TRBJ2-7; 9 bases fit TRBD1. V gave up 2 bases and J gave up 6 bases; unmatched junction bases: 6. The CDR3 extends over 14 amino acids. Germline-derived CDR1 and CDR2 are SGHRS and YFSETQ. CDR3 sequence: CASSFRDRAVEQYF. In DNA, the CDR3 is TGCGCCAGCAGCTTCCGGGACAGGGCGGTCGAGCAGTACTTC. The whole variable domain, filled in from reference TRBV5-1 and TRBJ2-7, reads KAGVTQTPRYLIKTRGQQVTLSCSPISGHRSVSWYQQTPGQGLQFLFEYFSETQRNKGNFPGRFSGRQFSNSRSEMNVSTLELGDSALYLCASSFRDRAVEQYFGPGTRLTVT.

The chain combines TRBV7-2 with TRBJ2-7; tentative D call: TRBD2 (5 bases). CDR3 length: 16 amino acids. The V end lost 1 base, the J end lost 0 bases, and 13 bases lay between the germline ends. CDR1 and CDR2 from the germline V gene are SGHTA and FQGNSA. The CDR3: CASSLVGGLSSYEQYF. CDR3 in DNA: TGTGCCAGCAGCTTAGTGGGCGGGCTGAGCTCCTACGAGCAGTACTTC.